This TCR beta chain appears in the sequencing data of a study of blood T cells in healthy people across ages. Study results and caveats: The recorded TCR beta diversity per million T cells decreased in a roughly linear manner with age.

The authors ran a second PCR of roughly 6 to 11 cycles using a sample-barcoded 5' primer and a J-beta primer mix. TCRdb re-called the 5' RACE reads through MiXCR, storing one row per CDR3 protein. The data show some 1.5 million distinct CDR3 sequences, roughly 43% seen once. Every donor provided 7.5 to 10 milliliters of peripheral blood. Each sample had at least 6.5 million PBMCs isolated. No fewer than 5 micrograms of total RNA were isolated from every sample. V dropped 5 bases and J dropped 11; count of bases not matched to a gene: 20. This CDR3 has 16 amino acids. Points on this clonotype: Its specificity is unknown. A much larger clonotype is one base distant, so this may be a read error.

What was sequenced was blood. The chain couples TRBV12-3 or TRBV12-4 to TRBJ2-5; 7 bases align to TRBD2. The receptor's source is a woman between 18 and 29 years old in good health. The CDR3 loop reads CASSPVASGLYNEQYF. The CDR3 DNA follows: TGTGCCAGCAGTCCCGTGGCTAGCGGTCTCTACAATGAGCAGTACTTC.